This TCR beta chain appears in the sequencing data of a study of shared clonotypes between healthy human individuals. As for the study in general: A donor's plate count was three for CD4 naive and three for CD4 memory; CD8 naive had two and CD8 memory one.

DNA at about 210 ng, 25,000 to 30,000 T cell genomes, went into sorted-subset replicate PCRs. Profiled with immunoSEQ multiplex PCR; TCRdb holds only in-frame clones, not every one. This sample has about 590,000 clones, with over 95% found just once. A word on this clone: Antigen specificity is unknown.

Positively selected for CCR7, the CD45RO-negative cells used as naive CD8 cells excluded terminally differentiated effector memory CD45RA+ cells. Findings and limits, study-wide: The study found lower generation probabilities in non-shared clonotypes than in those shared by all four donors. Researchers sampled only blood; tissue repertoires likely differ.

Trimming cost V 8 bases and J 4 bases, with 11 bases left between them. Germline loops: CDR1 MDHEN, CDR2 SYDVKM. This CDR3 is built from 12 residues. Sequencing was performed on naive CD8+ T cells sorted from blood. The sequence was obtained from a woman aged 25 to 39 in good health. V is TRBV28 and J is TRBJ1-2; maybe TRBD1 (5 bases). CDR3 region: CASAGYSYGYTF. The CDR3 nucleotides read TGTGCCAGCGCAGGGTATAGCTATGGCTACACCTTC.